This TCR beta chain comes out of a study of tumour-infiltrating T cells in Burkitt lymphoma (dated by TCRdb to 2020 to 2022). For context, the study as a whole: TCR repertoire data were compared against clinical outcome, and productive clonality predicted overall survival and progression-free survival independently of established prognostic factors such as age at diagnosis.

Remarks on this clone: What antigen it recognizes has not been identified. No per-base quality is available; no much larger clone lies one base away.

Libraries were constructed by the immunoSEQ multiplex PCR assay. TCRdb provides this immuneACCESS table in a form limited to in-frame rearrangements. Some clones are lacking; in checked studies, under half of them reflect an unresolved V gene, and why the rest are absent is not known. The sample table holds 15,000 or so clones, of which around 30% were seen once. 6.2% of the sample is held by the ten biggest clonotypes. CDR1 SGHAT and CDR2 FQNNGV are derived from the germline V gene. Clipping removes 2 bases from V and 0 bases from J, with 4 as the unmatched junction base count. Including the terminal cysteine and phenylalanine, the CDR3 comprises 15 residues. Here the CDR3 DNA is all that survives: 45 bases in frame from base 1.

The chain is made from TRBV11-2 and TRBJ2-7; a stretch of 7 junction bases matches TRBD2. This sequence was found in a human donor with diffuse large B-cell lymphoma. The sequenced material came from tumor tissue. The encoded CDR3 is CASSLRASGSYEQYF. At the DNA level, the sequence is TGTGCCAGCAGCTTAAGGGCTAGCGGCTCCTACGAGCAGTACTTC.